The 29 T cell receptor beta chains reported below all come from one sample, sequenced in a study of T cells in Graves' hyperthyroidism and ophthalmopathy. TCR beta CDR3 sequences were amplified from RNA transcripts. First-round RT-PCR with HTBI primers amplified the TCR CDR3 region. TCRdb independently ran MiXCR on the multiplex PCR reads; one entry per CDR3 protein. The table shows 700,000 or so distinct CDR3 sequences, with roughly 17% occurring only once. The sample taken for sequencing was blood. Receptors originate from a man between 18 and 35 years old with Graves' hyperthyroidism.

This clonotype appeared many times. The chain carries TRBV2 and TRBJ1-1; D remains ambiguous. The CDR3 contains 13 residues. Germline V lookup: CDR1 SNHLY, CDR2 FYNNEI. Trimming cost V 5 bases and J 0 bases, with 7 bases left between them. The CDR3 sequence is CASSYDVNTEAFF. The CDR3 DNA sequence: TGTGCCAGCAGTTACGATGTGAACACTGAAGCTTTCTTT.

This clonotype was observed many times. The chain carries TRBV5-6 and TRBJ2-1, with 11 bases aligning to TRBD1. J lost 7 bases, V lost 3 bases, and 9 bases had no gene match. Germline CDR1 reads SGHDT; CDR2 reads YYEEEE. The CDR3 runs 16 residues. The chain's CDR3 is CASSYVWTGGNNEQFF. The CDR3 DNA is TGTGCCAGCAGCTATGTATGGACAGGGGGCAATAATGAGCAGTTCTTC.

At least ten counts were recorded for this clonotype. This chain joins TRBV7-2 and TRBJ2-1, with TRBD2 matching 10 bases. J was trimmed by 4 bases and V by 5 bases; bases with no gene match: 8. Germline-derived CDR1 and CDR2 are SGHTA and FQGNSA. This CDR3 spans 16 amino acids. CDR3 sequence reads: CASSRFPSGSYNEQFF. In DNA, the CDR3 is TGTGCCAGCAGCCGATTTCCTAGCGGGAGTTACAATGAGCAGTTCTTC. Variable domain in full (rest from reference TRBV7-2 and TRBJ2-1): GAGVSQSPSNKVTEKGKDVELRCDPISGHTALYWYRQSLGQGLEFLIYFQGNSAPDKSGLPSDRFSAERTGGSVSTLTIQRTQQEDSAVYLCASSRFPSGSYNEQFFGPGTRLTVL.

This clonotype was picked up many times. V is TRBV5-1 and J is TRBJ1-2; D is undetermined. The CDR3 consists of 14 residues. V lost 5 bases and J 5 bases, leaving 16 bases between the germline ends. Germline V gene data show CDR1 as SGHRS and CDR2 as YFSETQ. CDR3 region: CASSLSNAGYGYTF. For the CDR3, the DNA is TGCGCCAGCAGTTTGAGCAACGCTGGATATGGCTACACCTTC.

The chain couples TRBV27 to TRBJ2-5; no clear D gene. CDR1 is MNHEY and CDR2 is SMNVEV in the germline V gene (reference sequence). Trimming took off 6 bases at V and 5 bases at J, with 13 bases between the two ends. The CDR3 covers 13 residues. The CDR3 spells CASRPYVQETQYF. The CDR3, as DNA: TGTGCCAGCAGGCCCTATGTGCAGGAGACCCAGTACTTC.

Ten or more counts support this clonotype. The chain recombines TRBV30 with TRBJ1-2; 9 nucleotides line up with TRBD1. Germline CDR1 and CDR2: GTSNPN and SVGIG (reference sequence). This CDR3 has 15 amino acids. J gave up 4 bases and V 5 bases, and 11 bases lay outside the gene matches. The DNA for the CDR3 is TGTGCCTGGTTGGTGGGACAGGGTTACATCTATGGCTACACCTTC. Translated, it gives CAWLVGQGYIYGYTF.

Ten or more counts support this clonotype. The chain employs TRBV11-2 and TRBJ2-5, with D perhaps TRBD1 or TRBD2 (6 bases each). The V and J ends lost 0 bases and 4 bases respectively, with 15 bases between them. Germline values: CDR1 SGHAT, CDR2 FQNNGV. CDR3 length: 16 amino acids. Here the CDR3 reads CASSLDVHWGAETQYF. The CDR3 DNA reads as TGTGCCAGCAGCTTAGATGTACACTGGGGGGCAGAGACCCAGTACTTC.

This clonotype was counted between two and nine times. The J gene is TRBJ1-2, the V gene TRBV6-8, with D hard to call. The CDR3 totals 14 residues. V was trimmed by 1 base and J by 1 base, leaving 7 bases between them. Germline V lookup: CDR1 MNHGY, CDR2 SAAAGT. In DNA, the CDR3 is TGTGCCAGCAGTTACTTCGGGGTTAACTATGGCTACACCTTC. This codes for CASSYFGVNYGYTF.

This chain links TRBV7-9 with TRBJ1-5, with 11 bases fitting TRBD1. The CDR3 has 17 residues. With V trimmed by 5 bases and J by 0 bases, 6 bases remained unmatched. Germline V gene data show CDR1 as SEHNR and CDR2 as FQNEAQ (reference sequence). The DNA of the CDR3 is TGTGCCAGCAGCCCGGGACAGGGGGAGTATAGCAATCAGCCCCAGCATTTT. Its translation: CASSPGQGEYSNQPQHF.

In its sample, this clonotype was seen a few times. This chain joins TRBV9 and TRBJ2-3, with 13 bases identical to TRBD2. This CDR3 has 18 amino acids. Germline V gene lookup returns CDR1 SGDLS and CDR2 YYNGEE. J lost 5 bases, V lost 2 bases, and 11 bases had no gene match. The CDR3 DNA is TGTGCCAGCAGCGTGGGCCGACTAGCGGGAGGTCCAGGAGATACGCAGTATTTT. It encodes CASSVGRLAGGPGDTQYF.

This clonotype has just a few counts. V is TRBV2 and J is TRBJ2-2; possibly TRBD1 for D (7 bases). CDR3 length: 14 amino acids. V shed 3 bases and J shed 3 bases, with 8 bases lying between them. Germline CDR1 and CDR2: SNHLY and FYNNEI. The CDR3 spells CASSDRGDTGELFF. CDR3 nucleotides: TGTGCCAGCAGTGACAGGGGGGACACCGGGGAGCTGTTTTTT.

This clonotype appeared a few times. The rearrangement links TRBV29-1 to TRBJ2-7; weak D call: TRBD1 (5 bases). Germline values: CDR1 SQVTM, CDR2 ANQGSEA. V lost 2 bases and J lost 6, with 14 bases in between. The CDR3 extends over 13 amino acids. The CDR3 DNA reads as TGCAGCGTTGAAAGAGCGCAGGGCGGCGAGCAGTACTTC. Protein sequence: CSVERAQGGEQYF.

This clonotype showed up just a few times. The rearrangement joins TRBV24-1 to TRBJ2-3; 10 bases are shared with TRBD1. This CDR3 has 16 residues. Germline CDR1 and CDR2: KGHDR and SFDVKD. The V segment lost 1 base and the J segment 2 bases; nucleotides outside the gene matches: 2. The CDR3 bases are TGTGCCACCAGTGATTTTGGGACAGGGGACACAGATACGCAGTATTTT. The encoded protein is CATSDFGTGDTDTQYF.

This clonotype was recorded at least ten times. The V gene is TRBV2, the J gene TRBJ1-1, with a tentative D call TRBD1 (5 bases). V lost 2 bases and J lost 4, with 11 bases in between. CDR1 and CDR2 from the germline V gene are SNHLY and FYNNEI. CDR3 length equals 14 residues. The CDR3 region has the DNA TGTGCCAGCAGTGAACGGGGGATGATCACTGAAGCTTTCTTT. Translation gives CASSERGMITEAFF.

The V and J genes are TRBV4-3 and TRBJ2-7; 7 positions agree with TRBD1. Trimming took 0 bases from V and 7 from J; bases not matched to a gene: 12. CDR1 and CDR2 from the germline V gene are LGHNA and YSLEER. The CDR3 is 16 residues long. This CDR3 reads CASSQDGRTGRWEQYF. The CDR3 nucleotides read TGCGCCAGCAGCCAAGATGGCCGGACAGGCCGCTGGGAGCAGTACTTC.

The chain recombines TRBV29-1 with TRBJ2-7; maybe TRBD1 (5 bases). The CDR3 contains 11 residues. The germline V gene encodes CDR1 SQVTM and CDR2 ANQGSEA. Trimming took off 2 bases at V and 9 bases at J, with 11 bases between the two ends. The CDR3 DNA reads as TGCAGCGTTGAACAGGGAATGGGGCAGTACTTC. Residues: CSVEQGMGQYF.

The table lists this clonotype with many counts. The chain combines TRBV2 with TRBJ1-4; D perhaps matches TRBD1 (5 bases). Germline V CDR1 and CDR2: SNHLY, FYNNEI. The V end lost 8 bases, the J end lost 4 bases, and 11 bases lay between the germline ends. The CDR3 runs 13 residues. The CDR3 region is CASRDGGNEKLFF. In DNA, the CDR3 is TGTGCCAGCCGGGACGGAGGTAATGAAAAACTGTTTTTT. The variable domain in full, completed from reference TRBV2 and TRBJ1-4, reads EPEVTQTPSHQVTQMGQEVILRCVPISNHLYFYWYRQILGQKVEFLVSFYNNEISEKSEIFDDQFSVERPDGSNFTLKIRSTKLEDSAMYFCASRDGGNEKLFFGSGTQLSVL.

The gene calls are TRBV20-1 and TRBJ1-2; a possible D gene is TRBD1 (5 bases). V lost 4 bases, J lost 6 bases, and 15 bases lay in between. Looked up from germline, CDR1 is DFQATT and CDR2 is SNEGSKA (reference sequence). CDR3 length: 13 residues. Here the CDR3 reads CSATGREEDGYTF. CDR3 bases: TGCAGTGCTACGGGGCGAGAGGAAGATGGCTACACCTTC.

There are many counts of this clonotype. The chain links TRBV20-1 to TRBJ2-7; D is perhaps TRBD1 (5 bases). The CDR3 loop spans 14 amino acids. V was cut by 1 base and J by 6 bases, with 16 bases left in between. The germline V gene has CDR1 DFQATT and CDR2 SNEGSKA (reference sequence). The chain's CDR3 is CSARAPGQGIEQYF. The CDR3, as DNA: TGCAGTGCTAGAGCTCCAGGCCAGGGCATCGAGCAGTACTTC.

The chain joins TRBV19 to TRBJ1-6; D is unclear. Germline CDR1 LNHDA, CDR2 SQIVND (reference sequence). Trimming left V 4 bases short and J 1 base short, with 14 bases between. This CDR3 has 17 amino acids. DNA for the CDR3: TGTGCCAGTAGTAAACGGGCTCCCGGGTCCTATAATTCACCCCTCCACTTT. This codes for CASSKRAPGSYNSPLHF.

This clonotype was seen many times. The rearrangement uses TRBV28 and TRBJ2-3, with TRBD2 matching over 7 bases. This CDR3 spans 14 amino acids. V lost 2 bases to trimming and J lost 2 bases; unmatched junction nucleotides: 1. The germline CDR1 and CDR2 sequences are MDHEN and SYDVKM. The CDR3 nucleotides read TGTGCCAGCAGTTTACTAGCGGCCACAGATACGCAGTATTTT. Its translation: CASSLLAATDTQYF.

At least ten counts were recorded for this clonotype. The V call is TRBV28, the J call TRBJ2-7; D possibly corresponds to TRBD1 (5 bases). Trimming shortened V by 2 bases and J by 6 bases, and 20 bases separated the two germline ends. Germline V lookup: CDR1 MDHEN, CDR2 SYDVKM. This CDR3 contains 16 residues. The DNA of the CDR3 is TGTGCCAGCAGTTTACCGAAAACAGGTGCGGTCAGCGAGCAGTACTTC. Protein: CASSLPKTGAVSEQYF.

The chain couples TRBV6-5 to TRBJ2-5; weak D call: TRBD1 (5 bases). CDR3 length: 15 amino acids. CDR1 is MNHEY and CDR2 is SVGAGI in the germline V gene. The V gene lost 0 bases and the J gene lost 5 bases, with 13 bases spanning the gap. The CDR3 sequence is CASSYSKQVGETQYF. The CDR3, as DNA: TGTGCCAGCAGTTACTCGAAACAGGTTGGGGAGACCCAGTACTTC.

The genes are TRBV5-1 and TRBJ2-1; 14 bases line up with TRBD2. The germline CDR1 and CDR2 sequences are SGHRS and YFSETQ. The ends lost 1 base at V and 9 bases at J; junction bases unmatched: 6. The CDR3 runs 16 residues. CDR3 amino acids: CASSLRGLAGEGEQFF. CDR3 coding DNA: TGCGCCAGCAGCTTGAGGGGACTAGCGGGAGAGGGTGAGCAGTTCTTC.

The chain uses TRBV19 and TRBJ2-7; D remains ambiguous. The V end lost 3 bases, the J end lost 2 bases, and 8 bases lay between the germline ends. CDR1 LNHDA and CDR2 SQIVND come from the germline V gene (reference sequence). The length of the CDR3 is 13 residues. CDR3: CASSMSETYEQYF. The CDR3 DNA reads TGTGCCAGTAGTATGTCAGAAACCTACGAGCAGTACTTC.

In its sample, this clonotype was seen many times. The chain recombines TRBV30 with TRBJ1-5; D unresolved. CDR1 and CDR2 from the germline V gene are GTSNPN and SVGIG (reference sequence). Trimming pared 0 bases from V and 3 bases from J, leaving 12 bases between. The CDR3 consists of 15 residues. CDR3 sequence: CAWSVPGIVNQPQHF. CDR3 coding DNA: TGTGCCTGGAGTGTGCCCGGAATCGTCAATCAGCCCCAGCATTTT. Combining the CDR3 with reference TRBV30 and TRBJ1-5 gives the whole variable domain SQTIHQWPATLVQPVGSPLSLECTVEGTSNPNLYWYRQAAGRGLQLLFYSVGIGQISSEVPQNLSASRPQDRQFILSSKKLLLSDSGFYLCAWSVPGIVNQPQHFGDGTRLSIL.

The chain joins TRBV30 to TRBJ1-1, with D perhaps TRBD1 (5 bases). This CDR3 has 13 residues. Per germline, CDR1 GTSNPN and CDR2 SVGIG (reference sequence). Between the trimmed V and J ends, which lost 4 bases and 0 bases, there was a span of 9 bases. This CDR3 is CAWTGRMNTEAFF. The CDR3 DNA reads as TGTGCCTGGACGGGGCGGATGAACACTGAAGCTTTCTTT.

This clonotype has ten or more counts. The J gene is TRBJ2-5, the V gene TRBV30, with 8 bases identical to TRBD2. This CDR3 spans 15 amino acids. Germline V gives CDR1 GTSNPN, CDR2 SVGIG (reference sequence). V dropped 2 bases and J dropped 4; count of bases not matched to a gene: 9. The CDR3 region is CAWSPRASGSETQYF. The DNA for the CDR3 is TGTGCCTGGAGTCCCCGTGCTAGCGGGTCAGAGACCCAGTACTTC.

In this sample, this clonotype turned up a few times. This chain links TRBV7-8 with TRBJ2-1, with D unclear. With 1 base removed from V and 6 bases from J, the gap between germline ends came to 10 bases. Germline CDR1 and CDR2: SGHVS and FQNEAQ. This CDR3 is built from 14 residues. The CDR3 is CASSLGSWGNEQFF. As DNA, the CDR3 is TGTGCCAGCAGCTTAGGGTCCTGGGGCAATGAGCAGTTCTTC. The full variable domain, completed using reference TRBV7-8 and TRBJ2-1, is GAGVSQSPRYKVAKRGQDVALRCDPISGHVSLFWYQQALGQGPEFLTYFQNEAQLDKSGLPSDRFFAERPEGSVSTLKIQRTQQEDSAVYLCASSLGSWGNEQFFGPGTRLTVL.